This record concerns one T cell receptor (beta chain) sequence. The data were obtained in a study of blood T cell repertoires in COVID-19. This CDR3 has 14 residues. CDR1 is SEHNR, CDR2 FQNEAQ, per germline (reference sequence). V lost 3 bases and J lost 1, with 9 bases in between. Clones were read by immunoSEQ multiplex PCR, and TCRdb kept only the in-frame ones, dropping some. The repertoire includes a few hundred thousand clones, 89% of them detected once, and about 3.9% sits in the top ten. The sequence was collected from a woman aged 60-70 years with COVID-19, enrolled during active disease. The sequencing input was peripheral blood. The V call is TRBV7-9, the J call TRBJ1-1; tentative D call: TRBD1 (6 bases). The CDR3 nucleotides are TGTGCCAGCAGCTTGGGACAATGGAACACTGAAGCTTTCTTT. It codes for CASSLGQWNTEAFF.